This TCR beta chain was identified during a study of patients and donors after allogeneic stem cell transplantation. The germline V gene has CDR1 SQVTM and CDR2 ANQGSEA. V gave up 4 bases and J gave up 4 bases; unmatched junction bases: 13. The CDR3 is 17 amino acids. TCRdb re-analysed the RT-PCR reads in MiXCR, keeping a single row per CDR3 protein. The repertoire consists of over 150,000 distinct CDR3 sequences, with less than 45% occurring once and the leading ten covering 30% to 35%. This clonotype was picked up a small number of times. The sample consisted of blood, either unsorted or a sorted T cell fraction (not recorded which). The rearrangement links TRBV29-1 to TRBJ2-2, with 9 bases matching TRBD1. This receptor was obtained from a human donor who was either an allogeneic HSCT recipient or a stem cell or donor lymphocyte infusion donor (not recorded which). It is not recorded whose cells these are; they may come from a transplant donor. CDR3 sequence (DNA): TGCAGCGTTGCCACCTCCGGGACAGGGTGGCTCACCGGGGAGCTGTTTTTT. Its translation: CSVATSGTGWLTGELFF.